This T cell receptor beta chain originates from a study of T-cell memory formation after mild COVID-19. In the study overall: Across donors, TCR clusters were largely donor specific.

Each CDR3 protein gets one entry after TCRdb re-called the 5' RACE reads with MiXCR. The data contain about 320,000 distinct CDR3 sequences, about 13% of them singletons. Overall study findings and caveats: The study detected some responding clones in pre-infection memory, suggesting cross-reactive memory joined. Balance between CD4 and CD8 was seen in clones contracting day 15 to 85, and a CD4+ lean was seen in later expanders.

The CDR3 runs to 15 residues. Germline V gene sequence: CDR1 SGHTA, CDR2 FQGNSA. V gave up 0 bases and J gave up 3 bases, with 10 bases separating them. Concerning this clonotype itself: What it binds is not known.

The chain joins TRBV7-2 to TRBJ2-3; tentative D call: TRBD2 (5 bases). This clonotype originated in a man aged 18 to 35 who had mild COVID-19 (a few samples of this study predate the infection). Cell type and time point are not known. The sequenced material came from PBMCs or a T cell subset sorted from them (not recorded which). CDR3 amino acids: CASSLAYRGTDTQYF. The CDR3, as DNA: TGTGCCAGCAGCTTAGCTTACAGAGGGACAGATACGCAGTATTTT.